This T cell receptor (beta chain) came from a study of T cell repertoires in cytomegalovirus infection. Study as a whole: In public TCR beta signatures, there were indications of both CMV infection and matching HLA type.

TCRdb passed the reads through MiXCR, listing each CDR3 protein once. The data show roughly 720,000 distinct CDR3 sequences, about a third seen once. Germline V gene sequence: CDR1 SEHNR, CDR2 FQNEAQ (reference sequence). Trimming removed 5 bases from V and 0 bases from J, with 16 bases in between. The CDR3 runs 16 residues. This clonotype was seen more than once but under ten times. This receptor was identified in a human donor in good health (CMV status not recorded). Some clones in this sample may be carry-over from other donors' samples. The chain links TRBV7-9 to TRBJ1-1, with D possibly being TRBD1 (6 bases). The sample consisted of PBMCs. CDR3 region: CASSQRDTPMNTEAFF. In nucleotides, the CDR3 is TGTGCCAGCAGCCAACGGGACACTCCTATGAACACTGAAGCTTTCTTT.